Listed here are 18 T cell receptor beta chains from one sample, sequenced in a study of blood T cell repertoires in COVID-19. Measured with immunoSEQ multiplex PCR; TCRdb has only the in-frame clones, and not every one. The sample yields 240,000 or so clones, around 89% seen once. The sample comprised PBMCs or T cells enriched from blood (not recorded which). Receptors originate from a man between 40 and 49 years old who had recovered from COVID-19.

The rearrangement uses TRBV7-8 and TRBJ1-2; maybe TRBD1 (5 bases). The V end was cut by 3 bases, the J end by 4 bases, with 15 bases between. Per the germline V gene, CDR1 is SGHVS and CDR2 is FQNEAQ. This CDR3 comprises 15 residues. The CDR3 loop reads CASSFRQSAGYGYTF. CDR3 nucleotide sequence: TGTGCCAGCAGCTTCCGACAGTCCGCCGGCTATGGCTACACCTTC.

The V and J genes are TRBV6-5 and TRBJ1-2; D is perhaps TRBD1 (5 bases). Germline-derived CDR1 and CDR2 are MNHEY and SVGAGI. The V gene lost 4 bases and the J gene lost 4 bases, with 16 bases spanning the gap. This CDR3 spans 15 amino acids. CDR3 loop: CASSSNWGVGYGYTF. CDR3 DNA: TGTGCCAGCAGTTCCAACTGGGGGGTTGGCTATGGCTACACCTTC.

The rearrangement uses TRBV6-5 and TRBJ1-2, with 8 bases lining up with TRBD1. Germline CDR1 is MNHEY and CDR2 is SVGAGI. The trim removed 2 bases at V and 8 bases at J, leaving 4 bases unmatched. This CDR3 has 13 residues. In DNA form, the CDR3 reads TGTGCCAGCAGTTACCGGACAGGGAGCGGCTACACCTTC. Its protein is CASSYRTGSGYTF.

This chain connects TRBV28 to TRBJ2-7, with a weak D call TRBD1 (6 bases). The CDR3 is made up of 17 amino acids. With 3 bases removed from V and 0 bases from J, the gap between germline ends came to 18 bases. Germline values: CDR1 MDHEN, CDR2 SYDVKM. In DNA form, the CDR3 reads TGTGCCAGCAGTTTCCCAACGGACAGAGCAAACTCCTACGAGCAGTACTTC. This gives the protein CASSFPTDRANSYEQYF. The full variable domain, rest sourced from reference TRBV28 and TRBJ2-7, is DVKVTQSSRYLVKRTGEKVFLECVQDMDHENMFWYRQDPGLGLRLIYFSYDVKMKEKGDIPEGYSVSREKKERFSLILESASTNQTSMYLCASSFPTDRANSYEQYFGPGTRLTVT.

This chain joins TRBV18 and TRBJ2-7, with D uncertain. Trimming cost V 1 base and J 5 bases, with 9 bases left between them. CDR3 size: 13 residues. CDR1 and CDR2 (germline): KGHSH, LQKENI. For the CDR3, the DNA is TGTGCCAGCTCACCACTAACAGTCGACGAGCAGTACTTC. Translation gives CASSPLTVDEQYF.

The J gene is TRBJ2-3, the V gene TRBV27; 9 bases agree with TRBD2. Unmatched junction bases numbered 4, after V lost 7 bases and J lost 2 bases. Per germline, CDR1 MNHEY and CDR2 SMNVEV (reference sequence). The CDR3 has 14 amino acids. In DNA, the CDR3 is TGTGCCAGCACCTTAGCGGGAGACACAGATACGCAGTATTTT. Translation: CASTLAGDTDTQYF.

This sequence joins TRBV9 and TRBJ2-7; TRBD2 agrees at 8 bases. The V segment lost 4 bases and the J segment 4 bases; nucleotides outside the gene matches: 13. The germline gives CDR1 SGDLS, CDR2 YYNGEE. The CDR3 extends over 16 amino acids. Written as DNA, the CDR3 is TGTGCCAGCAGCCTCCGCTCCGGGAGGGCCCTATACGAGCAGTACTTC. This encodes CASSLRSGRALYEQYF.

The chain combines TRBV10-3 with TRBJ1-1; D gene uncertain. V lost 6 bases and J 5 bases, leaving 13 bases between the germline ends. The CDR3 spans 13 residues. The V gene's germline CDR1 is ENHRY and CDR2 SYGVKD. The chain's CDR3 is CAIREPGGTEAFF. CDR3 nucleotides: TGTGCCATCAGGGAACCGGGAGGGACTGAAGCTTTCTTT.

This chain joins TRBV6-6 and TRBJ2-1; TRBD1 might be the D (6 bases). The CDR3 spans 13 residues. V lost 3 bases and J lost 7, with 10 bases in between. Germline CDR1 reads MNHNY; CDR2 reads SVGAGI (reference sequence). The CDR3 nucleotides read TGTGCCAGCAGTTATTTACAGGGTAATGAGCAGTTCTTC. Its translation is CASSYLQGNEQFF.

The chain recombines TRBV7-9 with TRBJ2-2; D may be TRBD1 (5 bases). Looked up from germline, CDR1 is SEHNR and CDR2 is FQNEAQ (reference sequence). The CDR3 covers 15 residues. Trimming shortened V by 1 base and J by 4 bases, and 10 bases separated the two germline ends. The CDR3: CASSLEGVVTGELFF. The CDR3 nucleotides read TGTGCCAGCAGCTTAGAAGGGGTAGTCACCGGGGAGCTGTTTTTT.

CDR3 residues: CASSQDSSNQPQHF. The CDR3 DNA follows: TGCGCCAGCAGCCAGGACAGCTCGAATCAGCCCCAGCATTTT. The V gene is TRBV4-3, the J gene TRBJ1-5; perhaps TRBD1 as D (6 bases). Germline CDR1 LGHNA, CDR2 YSLEER. The CDR3 totals 14 residues. V shed 3 bases and J shed 4 bases, with 10 bases lying between them.

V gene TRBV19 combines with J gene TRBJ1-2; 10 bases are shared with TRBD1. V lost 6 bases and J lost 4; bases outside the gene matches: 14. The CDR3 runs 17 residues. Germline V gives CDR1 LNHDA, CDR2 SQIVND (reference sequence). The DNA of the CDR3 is TGTGCCAGTAGGCCGGGACAGGGGAGAAGTCAGGGCTATGGCTACACCTTC. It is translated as CASRPGQGRSQGYGYTF.

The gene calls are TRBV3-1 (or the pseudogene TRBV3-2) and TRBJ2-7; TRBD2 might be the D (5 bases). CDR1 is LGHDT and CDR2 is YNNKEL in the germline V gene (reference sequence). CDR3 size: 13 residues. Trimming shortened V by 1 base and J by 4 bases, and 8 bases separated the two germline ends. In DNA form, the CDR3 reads TGTGCCAGCAGCCAAGCGGGGTGGTACGAGCAGTACTTC. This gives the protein CASSQAGWYEQYF.

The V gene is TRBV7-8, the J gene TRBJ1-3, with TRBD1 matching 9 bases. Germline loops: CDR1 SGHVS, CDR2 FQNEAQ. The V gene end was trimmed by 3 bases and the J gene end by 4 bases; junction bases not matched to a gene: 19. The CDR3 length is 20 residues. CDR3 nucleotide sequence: TGTGCCAGCAGCTTCTTCGGTGGGACAGGGAGTCTCGGCACGGGAAACACCATATATTTT. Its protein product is CASSFFGGTGSLGTGNTIYF.

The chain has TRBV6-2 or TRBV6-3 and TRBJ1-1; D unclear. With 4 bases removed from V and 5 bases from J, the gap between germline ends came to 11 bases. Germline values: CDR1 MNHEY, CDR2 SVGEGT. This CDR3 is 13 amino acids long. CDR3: CASSFQASTEAFF. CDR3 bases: TGTGCCAGCAGTTTTCAGGCAAGTACTGAAGCTTTCTTT.

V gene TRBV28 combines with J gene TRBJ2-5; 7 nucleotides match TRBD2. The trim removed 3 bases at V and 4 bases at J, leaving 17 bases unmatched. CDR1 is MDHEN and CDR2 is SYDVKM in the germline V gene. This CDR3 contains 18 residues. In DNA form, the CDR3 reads TGTGCCAGCAGTTTTAACGGGGGGTGGCAGGGAGGAAGAGAGACCCAGTACTTC. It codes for CASSFNGGWQGGRETQYF.

Here the CDR3 reads CASSEIVGGSTGELFF. The CDR3 DNA is TGTGCCAGCAGTGAAATCGTAGGGGGCTCAACCGGGGAGCTGTTTTTT. This chain uses TRBV6-1 with TRBJ2-2; 7 nucleotides line up with TRBD1. The CDR3 has 16 amino acids. V gave up 2 bases and J gave up 5 bases; unmatched junction bases: 8. Looked up from germline, CDR1 is MNHNS and CDR2 is SASEGT.

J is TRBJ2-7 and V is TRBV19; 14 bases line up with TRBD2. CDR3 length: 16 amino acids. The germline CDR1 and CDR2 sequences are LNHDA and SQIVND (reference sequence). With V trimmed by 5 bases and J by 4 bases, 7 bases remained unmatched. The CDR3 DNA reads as TGTGCCAGTAGTTCTCGGACTAGCGGGAGGAGATACGAGCAGTACTTC. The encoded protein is CASSSRTSGRRYEQYF. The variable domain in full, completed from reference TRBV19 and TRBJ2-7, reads DGGITQSPKYLFRKEGQNVTLSCEQNLNHDAMYWYRQDPGQGLRLIYYSQIVNDFQKGDIAEGYSVSREKKESFPLTVTSAQKNPTAFYLCASSSRTSGRRYEQYFGPGTRLTVT.